Listed below are T cell receptor beta chains from one sample, sequenced in a study of cytomegalovirus exposure and HLA in healthy donors. Sequencing used immunoSEQ multiplex PCR; TCRdb keeps in-frame clones, though not all of them. The profile covers 68,000 or so clones, with more than 95% appearing a single time and around 2.4% taken by the ten largest. The sample taken for sequencing was PBMCs. All receptors derive from a man between 18 and 35 years old in good health and CMV-seronegative. Both conserved end residues are part of each CDR3. Each record gives: J gene, D gene, V gene, clone size, CDR3 DNA, CDR3 protein. D genes are given only for firm matches. Rows may omit the clone size; those that give it use once, few, many or a size class.

J gene: TRBJ1-4; D gene: TRBD1; V gene: TRBV28; clone size: .; CDR3 DNA: TGTGCCAGCAGTCCTCGGACAGGGGGCTTTAATGAAAAACTGTTTTTT; CDR3 protein: CASSPRTGGFNEKLFF
J gene: TRBJ1-4; D gene: .; V gene: TRBV27; clone size: .; CDR3 DNA: TGTGCCAGCAGTCCCACAGGGTTCCCAACTAATGAAAAACTGTTTTTT; CDR3 protein: CASSPTGFPTNEKLFF
J gene: TRBJ2-5; D gene: TRBD1; V gene: TRBV7-7; clone size: .; CDR3 DNA: TGTGCTAGCAGCATGGGACAGGGAGTGCGAGAGACCCAGTACTTC; CDR3 protein: CASSMGQGVRETQYF
J gene: TRBJ2-7; D gene: .; V gene: TRBV6-6; clone size: .; CDR3 DNA: TGTGCCAGCAGGGGGCTGGACGAGCAGTACTTC; CDR3 protein: CASRGLDEQYF
J gene: TRBJ1-1; D gene: .; V gene: TRBV6-6; clone size: .; CDR3 DNA: TGTGCCAGCAGTTTACAGGGAGACACTGAAGCTTTCTTT; CDR3 protein: CASSLQGDTEAFF
J gene: TRBJ1-3; D gene: TRBD1; V gene: TRBV6-6; clone size: .; CDR3 DNA: TGTGCCAGCAGTTACTCCGACAGGGGTAACACCATATATTTT; CDR3 protein: CASSYSDRGNTIYF
J gene: TRBJ2-5; D gene: .; V gene: TRBV19; clone size: .; CDR3 DNA: TGTGCCAGTAGTTCTAGGTCGTCGGAGACCCAGTACTTC; CDR3 protein: CASSSRSSETQYF
J gene: TRBJ1-2; D gene: .; V gene: TRBV11-2; clone size: .; CDR3 DNA: TGTGCCAGCAGCTTAGATTTAGCCCATAACTATGGCTACACCTTC; CDR3 protein: CASSLDLAHNYGYTF
J gene: TRBJ1-2; D gene: TRBD1; V gene: TRBV7-2; clone size: .; CDR3 DNA: TGTGCCAGCAGCCCCGCCGGGACAGTCCCTAACTATGGCTACACCTTC; CDR3 protein: CASSPAGTVPNYGYTF
J gene: TRBJ2-2; D gene: .; V gene: TRBV18; clone size: .; CDR3 DNA: TGTGCCAGCTCACCAAGAGTAGCGACGGGAACCGGGGAGCTGTTTTTT; CDR3 protein: CASSPRVATGTGELFF
J gene: TRBJ1-2; D gene: .; V gene: TRBV27; clone size: .; CDR3 DNA: TGTGCCACCCTAACGGGGGTAGGAGGCTACACCTTC; CDR3 protein: CATLTGVGGYTF
J gene: TRBJ2-3; D gene: .; V gene: TRBV18; clone size: .; CDR3 DNA: TGTGCCAGCTCACCCCCTAGCGTAATCGATACGCAGTATTTT; CDR3 protein: CASSPPSVIDTQYF
J gene: TRBJ2-1; D gene: TRBD1; V gene: TRBV28; clone size: .; CDR3 DNA: TGTGCCAGCCGACAGGGGGACATCTACAATGAGCAGTTCTTC; CDR3 protein: CASRQGDIYNEQFF
J gene: TRBJ1-1; D gene: TRBD1; V gene: TRBV5-4; clone size: .; CDR3 DNA: TGTGCCAGCAGCCCCCGGACAGGGGGATTAGTAGGGACTGAAGCTTTCTTT; CDR3 protein: CASSPRTGGLVGTEAFF
J gene: TRBJ1-4; D gene: TRBD1; V gene: TRBV6-5; clone size: .; CDR3 DNA: TGTGCCAGCAGTTCCCGGACAGGGATGACTAATGAAAAACTGTTTTTT; CDR3 protein: CASSSRTGMTNEKLFF
J gene: TRBJ1-4; D gene: .; V gene: TRBV4-1; clone size: .; CDR3 DNA: TGCGCCAGCAGCCTGTCGGAAGGGGTTACGGGTGAAAAACTGTTTTTT; CDR3 protein: CASSLSEGVTGEKLFF
J gene: TRBJ1-3; D gene: .; V gene: TRBV6-6; clone size: .; CDR3 DNA: TGTGCCAGCAGTTACCCGGGTAGTTCAGGAAACACCATATATTTT; CDR3 protein: CASSYPGSSGNTIYF
J gene: TRBJ2-2; D gene: .; V gene: TRBV7-3; clone size: .; CDR3 DNA: TGTGCCAGCAGCTTATCTAGCGCCGGGGAGCTGTTTTTT; CDR3 protein: CASSLSSAGELFF
J gene: TRBJ1-3; D gene: TRBD1; V gene: TRBV6-1; clone size: .; CDR3 DNA: TGTGCCAGTACCGACGGGACAGGGGGTAACACCATATATTTT; CDR3 protein: CASTDGTGGNTIYF
J gene: TRBJ2-1; D gene: .; V gene: TRBV6-5; clone size: once; CDR3 DNA: TGTGCCAGCAGTTACTCCTGGGGGGATGAGCAGTTCTTC; CDR3 protein: CASSYSWGDEQFF
J gene: TRBJ2-1; D gene: .; V gene: TRBV23-1; clone size: .; CDR3 DNA: TGCGCCAGCAGTCACTTAACAGGAGCCGGATACAATGAGCAGTTCTTC; CDR3 protein: CASSHLTGAGYNEQFF
J gene: TRBJ2-2; D gene: .; V gene: TRBV9; clone size: .; CDR3 DNA: TGTGCCAGCAGCGTCGGGACTCCGAACACCGGGGAGCTGTTTTTT; CDR3 protein: CASSVGTPNTGELFF